This T cell receptor (beta chain) was retrieved from a study of immune evolution from preneoplasia to lung adenocarcinoma. Study findings and constraints: Normal lung had highest clonality; later lesions appeared denser, more diverse.

On this clone itself: Its antigen is still unknown.

The CDR3 loop spans 15 amino acids. Germline assignment: CDR1 PRHDT and CDR2 FYEKMQ (reference sequence). The V end was cut by 0 bases, the J end by 7 bases, with 15 bases between. Using immunoSEQ multiplex PCR, the repertoire was profiled, and TCRdb retains in-frame clones only, with some absent. Of about 8,200 clones listed, 79% were seen once; the top ten hold about 7.4%. This TCR came from a person aged 60-80 years with lung adenocarcinoma. What was sequenced was FFPE adjacent normal lung tissue. This sequence joins TRBV13 and TRBJ1-2, with a tentative D call TRBD1 (5 bases). CDR3 sequence (DNA): TGTGCCAGCAGCTTAGGGGGAGGGGCCTTTGGTGGCTACACCTTC. As protein: CASSLGGGAFGGYTF.